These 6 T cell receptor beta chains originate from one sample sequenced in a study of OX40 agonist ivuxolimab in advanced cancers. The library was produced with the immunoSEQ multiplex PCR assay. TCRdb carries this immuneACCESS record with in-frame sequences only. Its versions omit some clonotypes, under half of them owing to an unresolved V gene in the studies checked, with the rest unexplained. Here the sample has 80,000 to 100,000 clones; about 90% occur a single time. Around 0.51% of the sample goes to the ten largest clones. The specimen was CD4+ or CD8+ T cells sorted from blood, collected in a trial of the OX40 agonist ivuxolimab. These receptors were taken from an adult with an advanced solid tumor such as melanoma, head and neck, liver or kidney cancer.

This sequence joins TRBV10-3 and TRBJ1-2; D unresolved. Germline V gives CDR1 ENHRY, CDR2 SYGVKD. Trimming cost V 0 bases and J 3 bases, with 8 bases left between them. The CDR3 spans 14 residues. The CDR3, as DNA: TGTGCCATCAGTGAGTCCGGGAGGGACTATGGCTACACCTTC. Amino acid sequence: CAISESGRDYGYTF.

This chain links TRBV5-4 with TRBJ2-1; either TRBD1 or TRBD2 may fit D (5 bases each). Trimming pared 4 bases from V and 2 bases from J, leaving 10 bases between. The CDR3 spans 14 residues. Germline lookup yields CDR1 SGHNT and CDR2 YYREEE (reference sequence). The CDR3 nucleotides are TGTGCCAGCAGCCCAACGGGGCCCTACAATGAGCAGTTCTTC. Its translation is CASSPTGPYNEQFF.

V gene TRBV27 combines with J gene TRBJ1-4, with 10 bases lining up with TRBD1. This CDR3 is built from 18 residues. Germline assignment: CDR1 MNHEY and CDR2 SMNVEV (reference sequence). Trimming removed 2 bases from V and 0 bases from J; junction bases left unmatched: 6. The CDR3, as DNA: TGTGCCAGCAGTTTAATAGGGACAGGGGTTGCAACTAATGAAAAACTGTTTTTT. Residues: CASSLIGTGVATNEKLFF.

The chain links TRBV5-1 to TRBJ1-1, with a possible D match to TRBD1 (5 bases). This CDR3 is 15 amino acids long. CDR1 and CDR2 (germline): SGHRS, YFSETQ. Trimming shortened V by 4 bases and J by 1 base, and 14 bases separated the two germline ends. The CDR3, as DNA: TGCGCCAGCAGCGTTCGGGGGGGAACGAACACTGAAGCTTTCTTT. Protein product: CASSVRGGTNTEAFF.

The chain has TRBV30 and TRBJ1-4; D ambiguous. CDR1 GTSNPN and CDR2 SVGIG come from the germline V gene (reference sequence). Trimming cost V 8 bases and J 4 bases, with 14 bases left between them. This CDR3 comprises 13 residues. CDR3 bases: TGTGCCCATAATGGATTCGATAATGAAAAACTGTTTTTT. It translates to CAHNGFDNEKLFF.

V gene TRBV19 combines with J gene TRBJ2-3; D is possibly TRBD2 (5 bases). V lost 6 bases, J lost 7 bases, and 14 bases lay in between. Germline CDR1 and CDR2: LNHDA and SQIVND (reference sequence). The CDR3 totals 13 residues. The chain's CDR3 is CASSEQTGNTQYF. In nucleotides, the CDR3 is TGTGCCAGTAGCGAGCAGACCGGGAATACGCAGTATTTT.